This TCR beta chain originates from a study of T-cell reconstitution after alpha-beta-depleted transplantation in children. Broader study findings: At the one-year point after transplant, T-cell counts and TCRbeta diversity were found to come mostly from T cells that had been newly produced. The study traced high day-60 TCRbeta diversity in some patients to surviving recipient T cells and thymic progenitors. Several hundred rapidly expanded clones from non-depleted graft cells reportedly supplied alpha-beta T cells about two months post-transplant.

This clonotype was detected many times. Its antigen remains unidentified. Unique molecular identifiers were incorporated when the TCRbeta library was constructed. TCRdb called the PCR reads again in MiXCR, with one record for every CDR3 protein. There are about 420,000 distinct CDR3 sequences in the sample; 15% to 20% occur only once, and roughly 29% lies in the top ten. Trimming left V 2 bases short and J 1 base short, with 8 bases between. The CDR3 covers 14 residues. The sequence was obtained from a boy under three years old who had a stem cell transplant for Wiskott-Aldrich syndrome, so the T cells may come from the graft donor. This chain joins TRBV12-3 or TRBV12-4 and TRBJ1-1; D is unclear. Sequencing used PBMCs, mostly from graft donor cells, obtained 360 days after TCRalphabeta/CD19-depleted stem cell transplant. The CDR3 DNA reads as TGTGCCAGCAGTTTATCAAGGAAGAACACTGAAGCTTTCTTT. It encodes CASSLSRKNTEAFF.